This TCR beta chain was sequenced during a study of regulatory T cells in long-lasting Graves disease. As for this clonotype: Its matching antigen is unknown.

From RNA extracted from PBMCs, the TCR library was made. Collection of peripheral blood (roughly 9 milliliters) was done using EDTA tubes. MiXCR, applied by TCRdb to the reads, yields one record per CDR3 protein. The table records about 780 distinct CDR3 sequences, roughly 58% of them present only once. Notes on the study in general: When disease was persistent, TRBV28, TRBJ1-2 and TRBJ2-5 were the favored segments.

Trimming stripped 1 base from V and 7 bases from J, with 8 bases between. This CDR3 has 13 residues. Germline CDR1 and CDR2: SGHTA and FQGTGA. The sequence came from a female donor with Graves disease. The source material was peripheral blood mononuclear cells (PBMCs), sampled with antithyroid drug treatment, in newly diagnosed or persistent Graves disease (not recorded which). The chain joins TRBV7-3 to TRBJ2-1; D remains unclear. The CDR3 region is CASSLRYPNEQFF. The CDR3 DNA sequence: TGTGCCAGCAGCTTAAGGTATCCGAATGAGCAGTTCTTC.